This TCR beta chain was sequenced in a study of tumor-infiltrating lymphocytes in primary liver carcinoma. General study results and limits: Pairs comparing tumor with adjacent tissue or blood overlapped less than pairs drawn from tumor regions.

The researchers produced TCR beta cDNA from approximately 550 ng total RNA with a constant-region primer. Three nested multiplex PCR rounds of slightly modified ARM-PCR generated TCR beta libraries. Rounds one and two of PCR, each of around 9 cycles, were primed with TRBV1-TRBV30 forward primers and a C-beta reverse primer. TCRdb re-called the multiplex PCR reads through MiXCR, storing one row per CDR3 protein. This repertoire shows more than 100,000 distinct CDR3 sequences, nearly 70% found once; its top ten account for over 8%. Co-extraction yielded RNA and DNA from about 20-30 mg of unsorted bulk tissue. Surgery removed the patients' primary liver carcinoma. Concerning this clonotype itself: No antigen is known for it.

CDR1 is SQVTM and CDR2 is ANQGSEA in the germline V gene. Trimming pared 2 bases from V and 13 bases from J, leaving 17 bases between. CDR3 length: 13 amino acids. Input material: tumor-adjacent normal liver tissue. The rearrangement links TRBV29-1 to TRBJ2-2; TRBD2 is a possible D gene (5 bases). This clonotype originated in a woman in her sixties or seventies with primary liver carcinoma and hepatitis B virus infection. The CDR3 DNA follows: TGCAGCGTTGAATCTACTAGTTCCGGAGTGCTGTTTTTT. As protein: CSVESTSSGVLFF.